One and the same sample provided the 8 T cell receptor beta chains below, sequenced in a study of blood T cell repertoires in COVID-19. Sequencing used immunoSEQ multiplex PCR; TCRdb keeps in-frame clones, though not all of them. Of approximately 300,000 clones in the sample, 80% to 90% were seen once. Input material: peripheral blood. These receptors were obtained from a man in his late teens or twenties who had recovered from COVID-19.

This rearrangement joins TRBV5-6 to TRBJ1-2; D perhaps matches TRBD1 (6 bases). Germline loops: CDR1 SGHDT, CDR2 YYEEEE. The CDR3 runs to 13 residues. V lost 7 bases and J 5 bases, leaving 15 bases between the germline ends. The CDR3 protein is CASRYRDQYGYTF. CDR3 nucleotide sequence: TGTGCCAGCCGCTACAGGGACCAATATGGCTACACCTTC.

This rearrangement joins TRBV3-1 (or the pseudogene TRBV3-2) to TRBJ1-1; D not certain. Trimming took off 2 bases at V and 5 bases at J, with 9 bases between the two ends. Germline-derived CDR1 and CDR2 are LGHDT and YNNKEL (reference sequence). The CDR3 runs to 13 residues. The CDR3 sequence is CASSQSPGTEAFF. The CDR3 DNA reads TGTGCCAGCAGCCAAAGCCCGGGAACTGAAGCTTTCTTT.

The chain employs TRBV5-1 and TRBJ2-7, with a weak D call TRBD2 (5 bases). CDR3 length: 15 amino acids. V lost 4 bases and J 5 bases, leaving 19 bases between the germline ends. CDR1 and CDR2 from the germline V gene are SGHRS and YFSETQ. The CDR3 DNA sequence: TGCGCCAGCAGCCCACGAGGGAGCGGTATGGACGAGCAGTACTTC. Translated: CASSPRGSGMDEQYF.

The CDR3 region is CASSFGGIYSNQPQHF. The CDR3 DNA follows: TGTGCCAGCAGCTTTGGAGGGATTTATAGCAATCAGCCCCAGCATTTT. V is TRBV7-9 and J is TRBJ1-5; unclear D gene. V was shortened by 3 bases and J by 0 bases, with 12 bases between the two germline ends. CDR3 size: 16 residues. Germline V CDR1 and CDR2: SEHNR, FQNEAQ (reference sequence).

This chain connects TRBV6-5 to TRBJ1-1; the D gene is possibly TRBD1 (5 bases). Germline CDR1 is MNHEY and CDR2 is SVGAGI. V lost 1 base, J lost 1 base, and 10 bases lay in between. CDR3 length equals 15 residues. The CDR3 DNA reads TGTGCCAGCAGTTACTACCCGACAGCGAACACTGAAGCTTTCTTT. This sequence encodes CASSYYPTANTEAFF.

CDR3 nucleotides: TGTGCCAGCAGGGGAGAGACACCAAACTATGGCTACACCTTC. It is translated as CASRGETPNYGYTF. This rearrangement joins TRBV27 to TRBJ1-2; D is unresolved. CDR3 length: 14 residues. CDR1 and CDR2 from the germline V gene are MNHEY and SMNVEV (reference sequence). The V and J ends lost 6 bases and 2 bases respectively, with 13 bases between them.

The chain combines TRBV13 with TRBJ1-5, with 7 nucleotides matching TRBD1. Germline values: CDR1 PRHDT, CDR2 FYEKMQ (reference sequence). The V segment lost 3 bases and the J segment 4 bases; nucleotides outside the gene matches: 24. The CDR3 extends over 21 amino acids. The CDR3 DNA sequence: TGTGCCAGCAGCTTTCCGGAAGGTACCCCGCGGGACAGTTTTTCAAATCAGCCCCAGCATTTT. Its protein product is CASSFPEGTPRDSFSNQPQHF.

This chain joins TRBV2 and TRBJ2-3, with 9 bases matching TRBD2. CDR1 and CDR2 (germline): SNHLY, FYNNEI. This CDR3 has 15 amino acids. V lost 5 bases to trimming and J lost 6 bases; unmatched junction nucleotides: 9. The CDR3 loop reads CASSFGGRAGDTQYF. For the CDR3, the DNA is TGTGCCAGCAGTTTCGGCGGGAGGGCAGGGGATACGCAGTATTTT.